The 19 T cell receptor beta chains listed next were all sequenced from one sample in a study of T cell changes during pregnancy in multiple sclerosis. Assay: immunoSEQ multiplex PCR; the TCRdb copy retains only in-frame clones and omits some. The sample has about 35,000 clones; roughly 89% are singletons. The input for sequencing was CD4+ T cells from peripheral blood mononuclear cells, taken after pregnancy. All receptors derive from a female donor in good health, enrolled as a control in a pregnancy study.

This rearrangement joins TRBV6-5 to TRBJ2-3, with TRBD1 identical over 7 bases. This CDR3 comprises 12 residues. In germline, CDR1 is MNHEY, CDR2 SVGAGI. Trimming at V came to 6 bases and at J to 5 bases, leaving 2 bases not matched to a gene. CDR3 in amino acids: CASSPGGDTQYF. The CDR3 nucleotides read TGTGCCAGCAGCCCAGGGGGAGATACGCAGTATTTT.

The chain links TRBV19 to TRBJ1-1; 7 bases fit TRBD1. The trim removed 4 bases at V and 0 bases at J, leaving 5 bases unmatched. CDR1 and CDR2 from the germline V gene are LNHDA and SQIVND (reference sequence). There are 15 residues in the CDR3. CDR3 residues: CASSTPTGMNTEAFF. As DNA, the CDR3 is TGTGCCAGTAGTACACCGACAGGGATGAACACTGAAGCTTTCTTT.

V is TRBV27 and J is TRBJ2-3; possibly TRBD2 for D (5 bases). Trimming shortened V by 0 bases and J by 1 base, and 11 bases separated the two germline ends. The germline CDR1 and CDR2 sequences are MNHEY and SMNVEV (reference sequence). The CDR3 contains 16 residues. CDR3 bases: TGTGCCAGCAGTTTATCAGCGGACCGACGCACAGATACGCAGTATTTT. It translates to CASSLSADRRTDTQYF.

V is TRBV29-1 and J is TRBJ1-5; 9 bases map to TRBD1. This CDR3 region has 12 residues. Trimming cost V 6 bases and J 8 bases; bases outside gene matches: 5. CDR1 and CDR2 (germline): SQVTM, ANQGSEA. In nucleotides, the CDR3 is TGCAGCGTAGGGACAGGGAGGGAGCCCCAGCATTTT. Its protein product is CSVGTGREPQHF. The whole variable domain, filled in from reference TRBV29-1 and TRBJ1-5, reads SAVISQKPSRDICQRGTSLTIQCQVDSQVTMMFWYRQQPGQSLTLIATANQGSEATYESGFVIDKFPISRPNLTFSTLTVSNMSPEDSSIYLCSVGTGREPQHFGDGTRLSIL.

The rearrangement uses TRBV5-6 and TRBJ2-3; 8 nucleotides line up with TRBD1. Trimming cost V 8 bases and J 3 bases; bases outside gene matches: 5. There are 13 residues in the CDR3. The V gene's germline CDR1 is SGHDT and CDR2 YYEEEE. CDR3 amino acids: CASIRQGTDTQYF. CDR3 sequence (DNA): TGTGCCAGTATCAGACAGGGGACAGATACGCAGTATTTT.

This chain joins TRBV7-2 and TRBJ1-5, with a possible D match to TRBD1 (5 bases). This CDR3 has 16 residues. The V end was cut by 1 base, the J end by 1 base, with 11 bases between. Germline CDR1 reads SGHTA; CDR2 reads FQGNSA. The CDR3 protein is CASSLVGTGSNQPQHF. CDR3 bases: TGTGCCAGCAGCTTAGTAGGGACTGGAAGCAATCAGCCCCAGCATTTT.

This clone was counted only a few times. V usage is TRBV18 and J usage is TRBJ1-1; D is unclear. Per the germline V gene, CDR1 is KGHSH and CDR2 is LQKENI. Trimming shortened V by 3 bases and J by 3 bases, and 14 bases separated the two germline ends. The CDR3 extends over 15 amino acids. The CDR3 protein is CASSPMQARDTEAFF. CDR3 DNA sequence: TGTGCCAGCTCACCGATGCAGGCGAGAGACACTGAAGCTTTCTTT.

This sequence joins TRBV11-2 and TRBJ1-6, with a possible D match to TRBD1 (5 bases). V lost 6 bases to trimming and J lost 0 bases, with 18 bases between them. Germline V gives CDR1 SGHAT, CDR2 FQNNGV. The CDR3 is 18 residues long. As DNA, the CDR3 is TGTGCCAGCAGGGACAAGTTTGTTAGAAGCTCCTATAATTCACCCCTCCACTTT. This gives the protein CASRDKFVRSSYNSPLHF. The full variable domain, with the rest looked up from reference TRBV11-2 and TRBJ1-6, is EAGVAQSPRYKIIEKRQSVAFWCNPISGHATLYWYQQILGQGPKLLIQFQNNGVVDDSQLPKDRFSAERLKGVDSTLKIQPAKLEDSAVYLCASRDKFVRSSYNSPLHFGNGTRLTVT.

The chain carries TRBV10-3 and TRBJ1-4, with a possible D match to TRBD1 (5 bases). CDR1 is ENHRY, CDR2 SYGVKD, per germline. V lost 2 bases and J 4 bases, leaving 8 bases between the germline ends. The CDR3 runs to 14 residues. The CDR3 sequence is CAISEGRGNEKLFF. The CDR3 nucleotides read TGTGCCATCAGTGAGGGTAGGGGTAATGAAAAACTGTTTTTT.

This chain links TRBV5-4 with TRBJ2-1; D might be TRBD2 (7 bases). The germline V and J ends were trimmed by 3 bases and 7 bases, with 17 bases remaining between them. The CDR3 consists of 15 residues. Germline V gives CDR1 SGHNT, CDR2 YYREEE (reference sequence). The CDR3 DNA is TGTGCCAGCAGCTCCCCGGGGGGCCCGGATAATGAGCAGTTCTTC. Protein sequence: CASSSPGGPDNEQFF.

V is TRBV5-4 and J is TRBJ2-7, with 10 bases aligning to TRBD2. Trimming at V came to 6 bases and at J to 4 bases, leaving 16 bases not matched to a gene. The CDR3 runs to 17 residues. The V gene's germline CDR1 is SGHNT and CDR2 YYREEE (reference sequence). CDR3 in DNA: TGTGCCAGCAATTCCTTGAAAAGGCTAGCGGGGGTGTACGAGCAGTACTTC. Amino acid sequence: CASNSLKRLAGVYEQYF.

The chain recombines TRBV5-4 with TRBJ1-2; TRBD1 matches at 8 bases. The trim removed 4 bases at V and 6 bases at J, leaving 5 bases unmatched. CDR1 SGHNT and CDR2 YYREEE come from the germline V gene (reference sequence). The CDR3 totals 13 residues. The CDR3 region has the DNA TGTGCCAGCAGCCTGGACAGGGTTGATGGCTACACCTTC. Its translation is CASSLDRVDGYTF. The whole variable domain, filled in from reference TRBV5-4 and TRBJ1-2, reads ETGVTQSPTHLIKTRGQQVTLRCSSQSGHNTVSWYQQALGQGPQFIFQYYREEENGRGNFPPRFSGLQFPNYSSELNVNALELDDSALYLCASSLDRVDGYTFGSGTRLTVV.

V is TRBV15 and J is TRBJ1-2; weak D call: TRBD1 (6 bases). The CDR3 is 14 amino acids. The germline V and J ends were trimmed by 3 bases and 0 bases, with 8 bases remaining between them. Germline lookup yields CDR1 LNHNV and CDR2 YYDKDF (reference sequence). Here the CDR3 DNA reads TGTGCCACCAGCAGCCGGGACACTAACTATGGCTACACCTTC. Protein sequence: CATSSRDTNYGYTF.

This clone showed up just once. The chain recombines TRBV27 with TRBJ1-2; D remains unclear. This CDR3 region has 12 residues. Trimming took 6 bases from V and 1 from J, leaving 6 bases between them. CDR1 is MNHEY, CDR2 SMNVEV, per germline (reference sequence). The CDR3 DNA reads TGTGCCAGCAGCTCTGTTAACTATGGCTACACCTTC. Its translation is CASSSVNYGYTF.

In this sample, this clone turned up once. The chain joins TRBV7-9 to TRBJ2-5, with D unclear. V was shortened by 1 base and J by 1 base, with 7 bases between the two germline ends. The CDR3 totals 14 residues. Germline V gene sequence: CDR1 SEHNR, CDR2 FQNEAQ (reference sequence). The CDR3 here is CASSLGMAQETQYF. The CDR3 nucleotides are TGTGCCAGCAGCTTAGGAATGGCCCAAGAGACCCAGTACTTC.

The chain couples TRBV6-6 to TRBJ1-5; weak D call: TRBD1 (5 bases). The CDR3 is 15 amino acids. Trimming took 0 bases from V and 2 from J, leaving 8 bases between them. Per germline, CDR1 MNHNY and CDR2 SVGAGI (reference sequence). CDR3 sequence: CASSYSTQGNQPQHF. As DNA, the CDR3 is TGTGCCAGCAGTTACTCGACACAGGGCAATCAGCCCCAGCATTTT.

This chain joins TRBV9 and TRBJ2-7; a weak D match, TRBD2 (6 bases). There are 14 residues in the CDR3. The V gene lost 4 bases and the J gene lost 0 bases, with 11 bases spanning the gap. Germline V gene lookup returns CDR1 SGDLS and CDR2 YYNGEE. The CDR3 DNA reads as TGTGCCAGCAGCCCGGGACTGATCTCCTACGAGCAGTACTTC. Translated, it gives CASSPGLISYEQYF.

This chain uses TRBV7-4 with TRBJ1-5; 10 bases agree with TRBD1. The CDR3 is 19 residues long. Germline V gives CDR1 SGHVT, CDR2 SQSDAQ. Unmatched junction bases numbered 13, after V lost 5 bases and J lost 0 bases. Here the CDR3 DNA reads TGTGCCAGCAGCCAAAGGGACAGGGGATGGGGTTCTAGCAATCAGCCCCAGCATTTT. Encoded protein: CASSQRDRGWGSSNQPQHF.

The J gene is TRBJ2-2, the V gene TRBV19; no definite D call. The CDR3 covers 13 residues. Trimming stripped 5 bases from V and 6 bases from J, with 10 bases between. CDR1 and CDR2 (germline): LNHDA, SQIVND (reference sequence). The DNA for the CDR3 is TGTGCCAGTAGTCCCCTTGGGCCCGGGGAGCTGTTTTTT. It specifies CASSPLGPGELFF.